This T cell receptor beta chain was found in a study of identical twins (dated by TCRdb to the mid-2010s). A note on the overall study: TCR alpha and beta repertoires from monozygotic twins, unrelated adults of various ages and cord blood were deep-sequenced to test whether fetal clonotypes persist. To rule out contamination, replicate twin experiments were performed at different times with different library preparation protocols. The paper's findings and limits, for the study overall: The excess sharing between twins in beta out-of-frame sequences was weaker because fewer shared sequences reduced the signal-to-noise ratio. Abundant cord blood beta clonotypes had fewer insertions, young adult naive repertoires showed a similar but weaker trend, and memory repertoires showed no such trend. Out-of-frame TCR alpha sequences shared between twins showed an excess of low generation-probability sequences compared with coincidental sharing between unrelated individuals. Zero-insertion analyses could be partly confounded by invariant T cells such as MAIT and iNKT, though diverse VJ usage argued against such confounding for most clonotypes. Conclusions relied on cross-sectional statistical analysis, since the same donors could not be followed over many years. In monozygotic twins, out-of-frame TCR alpha sharing was systematically underestimated by recombination models, although the models agreed with sharing between unrelated individuals.

Only healthy Caucasian donors were included. Three pairs of female monozygotic twins, all aged about 18 to 29 years, were included in the twin cohort. CD4+ and CD8+ T cell populations were isolated with positive isolation kits from Invitrogen. The library was generated by 5' RACE. TCRdb lists the instrument as Illumina HiSeq 2000. A universal primer binding site was introduced by template switching, and a unique molecular identifier was present in the final cDNA, enabling accurate counting of TCR cDNA molecules. Specific primers in the conserved constant-segment region were used to synthesize first-strand cDNA for the TCR alpha and beta chains. Each cDNA library was double barcoded, with a SMART-Mk sample barcode plus Illumina barcodes, to control for contamination. TruSeq adapter sequences and Illumina sample barcodes were added in two successive PCR steps. Sequencing of the TCR alpha and beta cDNA libraries was done on the Illumina HiSeq platform using custom primers. In the authors' own workflow: MiGEC was used to process raw reads and extract unique molecular identifiers, and MiXCR was used to find CDR3 positions. Recombination models were inferred per individual with the repgenHMM and IGoR tools using an EM algorithm. Shared clonotypes were analyzed with the tcR package in R, and sharing was normalized by the product of cloneset sizes. Out-of-frame nonproductive sequences were analyzed to study raw recombination free of thymic and clonal selection effects. The raw public reads went through TCRdb reprocessing: fastp at Q25, MiXCR clone calling, in-frame beta chains kept. Rows are unified per CDR3 protein, each entry keeping the most common DNA and genes. These V and J calls originate from TCRdb's pipeline instead of the authors' own analysis. The sample has roughly 350,000 distinct CDR3 sequences on record, 10% to 15% of them singletons. Clones ranked in the top ten supply around 7.8% of the sample.

Based on the germline V gene (reference sequence), the CDR1 and CDR2 sequences are DFQATT and SNEGSKA. CDR3 length: 15 amino acids, cysteine to phenylalanine. The sequence is cut down to CDR3 DNA, 45 bases in frame from base 1. Trimming costs V 0 bases and J 4 bases, and their ends lie 12 bases apart. The sample holds a few counts of this clonotype. Its antigen remains undetermined. Base qualities are not provided; no much larger clone lies one nucleotide away. The same data also went into a second study, on yellow fever vaccine responses in identical twins. The second study reports: According to the authors, in identical twins the way T cells responded to vaccination appeared partly convergent and partly personalized. Focusing on identical twins, the study followed the T cell clones that responded to the vaccine, and did so with precision.

This clonotype was obtained from a woman in her late teens or twenties in good health. This chain is built from TRBV20-1 and TRBJ2-2, with no D gene named confidently. Sequencing was carried out using CD8+ T cells sorted from blood. The encoded CDR3 is CSAREAVSPTGELFF. The DNA is TGCAGTGCTAGAGAAGCCGTGAGTCCCACCGGGGAGCTGTTTTTT.